Below, one TCR beta chain is given with its context. The length of the CDR3 is 17 residues. Trimming left V 1 base short and J 4 bases short, with 19 bases between. Per germline, CDR1 MNHEY and CDR2 SMNVEV (reference sequence). The data derive from a study of OX40 agonist ivuxolimab in advanced cancers. Study context: The mean age was about 61 years, ranging from about 20 to 90, with less than 90% of participants male.

Sequenced by immunoSEQ multiplex PCR; TCRdb stores in-frame clones only, minus some. The sample lists fewer than 95,000 clones, under 95% occurring once. Sequencing used CD4+ or CD8+ T cells sorted from blood, obtained in a trial of the OX40 agonist ivuxolimab. The V gene is TRBV27, the J gene TRBJ2-5; possibly TRBD2 for D (7 bases). The source is an adult with an advanced solid tumor such as melanoma, head and neck, liver or kidney cancer. CDR3 nucleotide sequence: TGTGCCAGCAGTTTATTAAATCGGGGGGCTGTGGCAGAGACCCAGTACTTC. Translating gives CASSLLNRGAVAETQYF.